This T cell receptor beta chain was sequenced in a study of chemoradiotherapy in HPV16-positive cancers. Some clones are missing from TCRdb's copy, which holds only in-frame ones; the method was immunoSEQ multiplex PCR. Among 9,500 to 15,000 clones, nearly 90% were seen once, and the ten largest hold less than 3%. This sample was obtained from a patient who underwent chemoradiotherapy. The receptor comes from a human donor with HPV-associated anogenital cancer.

CDR3 loop: CASSSDRASQETQYF. CDR3 DNA sequence: TGTGCCAGCAGTTCAGACCGGGCCTCACAAGAGACCCAGTACTTC. The chain employs TRBV2 and TRBJ2-5; D gene ambiguous. V was trimmed by 5 bases and J by 2 bases, leaving 15 bases between them. Germline assignment: CDR1 SNHLY and CDR2 FYNNEI. The CDR3 length is 15 residues.